This T cell receptor (beta chain) derives from a study of post-analysis software for immune sequencing data. Study information: Several disease courses (relapsing-remitting, secondary progressive and progressive-relapsing) of multiple sclerosis were included. Study results and limitations: Samples sharing a preparation batch grouped tightly together when assessed by F measure. People with multiple sclerosis had a significantly lower normalized Chao1 diversity than controls did.

In the case of this clonotype: The antigen is unknown.

Unique molecular identifiers tagged the TCR beta cDNA libraries. Once about 0.95 to 10 million T cells were used, roughly 0.5 million cDNA molecules resulted. In TCRdb, the PCR reads were re-called with MiXCR into one record per CDR3 protein. The profile shows approximately 440,000 distinct CDR3 sequences, under 55% of them singletons. The TCR was taken from a girl aged 10-17 years with multiple sclerosis. The sequenced sample consisted of blood.

The CDR3 DNA reads as TGTGCCAGCTCACCAAGGGTCTCCCAAGAGACCCAGTACTTC. Amino acids: CASSPRVSQETQYF. V and J are TRBV18 and TRBJ2-5; D unresolved. Germline V gives CDR1 KGHSH, CDR2 LQKENI. Trimming shortened V by 2 bases and J by 1 base, and 8 bases separated the two germline ends. The CDR3 totals 14 residues.